These 2 T cell receptor beta chains originate from one sample sequenced in a study of T cells in Graves' hyperthyroidism and ophthalmopathy. The TCR beta CDR3 regions underwent amplification using RNA transcripts as the source. HTBI primers were the set used in a first-round RT-PCR of the TCR CDR3. Using its own MiXCR run on the multiplex PCR reads, TCRdb lists one record per CDR3 protein. The sample yields about 610,000 distinct CDR3 sequences, 16% seen once. Specimen: blood. These receptors were collected from a woman between 40 and 55 years old with Graves' ophthalmopathy.

This clonotype has just a few counts. J is TRBJ1-3 and V is TRBV12-5, with D hard to call. CDR3 length: 14 residues. CDR1 is LGHNT and CDR2 is FRNRAP in the germline V gene. V lost 2 bases, J lost 4 bases, and 9 bases lay in between. CDR3: CASGLSGVGNTIYF. The CDR3 DNA follows: TGTGCTAGTGGTTTGTCCGGGGTCGGAAACACCATATATTTT. Full variable domain (outside the CDR3, taken from reference TRBV12-5 and TRBJ1-3): DARVTQTPRHKVTEMGQEVTMRCQPILGHNTVFWYRQTMMQGLELLAYFRNRAPLDDSGMPKDRFSAEMPDATLATLKIQPSEPRDSAVYFCASGLSGVGNTIYFGEGSWLTVV.

This sequence joins TRBV9 and TRBJ2-2, with TRBD2 as a possible D gene (7 bases). Germline CDR1 and CDR2: SGDLS and YYNGEE. Between the trimmed V and J ends, which lost 4 bases and 6 bases, there was a span of 19 bases. CDR3 length: 16 residues. CDR3 protein: CASSPGRGSAAGELFF. CDR3 coding DNA: TGTGCCAGCAGCCCGGGGAGGGGGTCAGCCGCCGGGGAGCTGTTTTTT.